A single T cell receptor beta chain is shown here with its context. Its antigen is not yet known. No base qualities exist here, and no much larger clone lies one base off it. The sample comes from a study of early T cells in non-severe SARS-CoV-2 infection (dated by TCRdb to 2020 to 2023). About the investigation overall: Because TCR sequencing relied on bulk RNA taken from unsorted whole blood, pairing of alpha and beta chains was not possible. Beyond this particular receptor, the publication reports: VDJdb matching was skewed toward anti-spike CD8 responses, so virus-specific expansions were likely underestimated and private and CD4 specificities were missed.

This was a case-control study nested in a cohort of healthcare workers in London, UK, who had nasopharyngeal swab PCR tests and blood samples taken every week. Healthcare workers were recruited between 23 and 31 March 2020, during the week of the UK lockdown, and were followed weekly for up to about 15 weeks. Receptor amplification or capture employed 5' RACE. The reads were generated on a NextSeq 500. The TCR library protocol attached unique molecular identifiers to individual cDNA molecules to correct for sequencing error and PCR bias. Both TCR alpha and beta chains were sequenced, and tight co-correlation was observed between alpha and beta sequence abundances in each sample. In the authors' own workflow: Decombinator V4 was used to perform V gene, J gene and CDR3 annotation of TCR sequences. Expanded TCRs were defined as changing significantly between any two time points under a Poisson model with p below 0.0001. Abundances of TCRs were expressed as counts per million after normalisation to the total number of TCRs sequenced in each sample. VDJdb, accessed on 1 November 2021, was searched for TCRs annotated for CMV, EBV and SARS-CoV-2, and TCRs annotated for more than one antigen were excluded. TCRdb cleaned the public reads at Q25 with fastp, built clones with MiXCR and kept in-frame beta chains. When rows share a CDR3 protein, they turn into one entry using the most common DNA and genes. TCRdb, not the original authors, processed these V and J calls. For this sample there are roughly 80,000 distinct CDR3 sequences; over 13% appear just once. Clones ranked in the top ten supply approximately 3.3% of the sample.

The source is an adult who was a healthcare worker with PCR-confirmed SARS-CoV-2 infection or an uninfected control (not recorded which). Sequencing used whole blood.

The CDR3 region has the sequence CSVEVPRTQEGDEQYF. The DNA sequence reads TGCAGCGTTGAAGTTCCCCGGACACAGGAGGGAGACGAGCAGTACTTC. Recombination connected TRBV29-1 to TRBJ2-7; TRBD2 could be the D gene, as 6 bases match. V loses 1 base of germline sequence and J loses 5 bases, and the interval between the two ends is 21 bases. The germline V gene gives CDR1 as SQVTM and CDR2 as ANQGSEA. Taken from cysteine to phenylalanine, the CDR3 has 16 residues. Of all the DNA, just the CDR3 is kept, 48 bases in frame from base 1.